This T cell receptor beta chain was identified in a study of cytomegalovirus exposure and HLA in healthy donors. General study results and limits: Researchers catalogued under 200 TCR beta chains as cytomegalovirus-associated.

The PCR used 60 Vbeta and 13 Jbeta primers. TCRdb keeps only in-frame clones here, not all; method: immunoSEQ multiplex PCR. The sample carries 75,000 to 100,000 clones, about two thirds recorded once. When sampled, the donors appeared nominally healthy, though they likely had unrecorded immune exposures. Trimming pared 7 bases from V and 2 bases from J, leaving 8 bases between. The CDR3 is 12 residues long. Germline-derived CDR1 and CDR2 are LGHNT and FRNRAP. Points on this clone: Its target is unknown.

Sample: PBMCs. The chain recombines TRBV12-5 with TRBJ2-5; no clear D. This sequence originates from a female donor in good health and CMV-seronegative. CDR3 residues: CASASAQETQYF. CDR3 bases: TGTGCTAGTGCCAGCGCTCAAGAGACCCAGTACTTC.